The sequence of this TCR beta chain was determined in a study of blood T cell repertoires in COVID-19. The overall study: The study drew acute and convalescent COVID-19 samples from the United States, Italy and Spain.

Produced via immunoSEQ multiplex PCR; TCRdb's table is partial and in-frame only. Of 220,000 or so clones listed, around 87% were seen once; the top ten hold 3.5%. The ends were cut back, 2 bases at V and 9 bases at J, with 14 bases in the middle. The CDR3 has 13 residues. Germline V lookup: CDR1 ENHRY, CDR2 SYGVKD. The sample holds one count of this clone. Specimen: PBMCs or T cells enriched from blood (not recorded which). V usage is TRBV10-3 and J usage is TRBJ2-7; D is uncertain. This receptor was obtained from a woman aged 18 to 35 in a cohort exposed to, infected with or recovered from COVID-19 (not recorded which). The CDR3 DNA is TGTGCCATCAGTGAGCCGTTCCAGATAAGGCAGTACTTC. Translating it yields CAISEPFQIRQYF.